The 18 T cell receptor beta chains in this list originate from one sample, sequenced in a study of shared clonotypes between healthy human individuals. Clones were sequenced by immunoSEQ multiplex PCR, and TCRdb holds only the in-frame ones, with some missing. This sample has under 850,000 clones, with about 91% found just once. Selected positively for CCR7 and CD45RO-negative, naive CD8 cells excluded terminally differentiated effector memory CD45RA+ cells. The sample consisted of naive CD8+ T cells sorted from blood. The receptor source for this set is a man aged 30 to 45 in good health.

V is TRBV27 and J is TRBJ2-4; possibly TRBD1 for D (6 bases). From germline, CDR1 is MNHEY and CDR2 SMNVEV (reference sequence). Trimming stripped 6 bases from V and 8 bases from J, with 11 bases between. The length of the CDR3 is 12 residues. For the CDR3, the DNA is TGTGCCAGCAGGACAGGAGGTGACATTCAGTACTTC. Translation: CASRTGGDIQYF.

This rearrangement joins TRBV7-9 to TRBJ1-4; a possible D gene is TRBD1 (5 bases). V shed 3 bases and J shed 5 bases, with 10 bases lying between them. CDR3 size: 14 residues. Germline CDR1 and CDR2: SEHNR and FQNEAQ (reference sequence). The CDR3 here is CASSLGPLNEKLFF. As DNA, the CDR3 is TGTGCCAGCAGCTTGGGGCCACTAAATGAAAAACTGTTTTTT.

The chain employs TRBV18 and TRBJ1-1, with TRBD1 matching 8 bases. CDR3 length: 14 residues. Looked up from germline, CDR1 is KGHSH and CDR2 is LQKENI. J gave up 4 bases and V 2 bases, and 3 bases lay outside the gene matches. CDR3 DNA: TGTGCCAGCTCACCAACAGGGGGTGGCACTGAAGCTTTCTTT. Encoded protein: CASSPTGGGTEAFF.

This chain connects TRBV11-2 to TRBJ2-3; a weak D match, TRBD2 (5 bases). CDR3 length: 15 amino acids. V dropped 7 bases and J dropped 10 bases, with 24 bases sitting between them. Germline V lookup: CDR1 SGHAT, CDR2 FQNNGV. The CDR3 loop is CASTPGREGGRAQYF. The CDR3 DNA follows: TGTGCCAGCACCCCCGGTAGGGAAGGAGGCCGGGCGCAGTATTTT.

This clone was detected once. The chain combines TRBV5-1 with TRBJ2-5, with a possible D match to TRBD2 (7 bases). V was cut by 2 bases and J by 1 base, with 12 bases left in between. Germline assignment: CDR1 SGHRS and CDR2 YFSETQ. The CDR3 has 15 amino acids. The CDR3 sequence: CASSFQGGGQETQYF. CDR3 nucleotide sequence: TGCGCCAGCAGCTTCCAGGGAGGGGGCCAAGAGACCCAGTACTTC.

The CDR3 is CAISDVGQGVSEQYF. The CDR3 DNA sequence: TGTGCCATCAGTGATGTGGGACAGGGTGTCTCCGAGCAGTACTTC. The chain joins TRBV10-3 to TRBJ2-7, with 9 bases identical to TRBD1. Germline CDR1 and CDR2: ENHRY and SYGVKD. The trim removed 3 bases at V and 6 bases at J, leaving 9 bases unmatched. The CDR3 has 15 residues.

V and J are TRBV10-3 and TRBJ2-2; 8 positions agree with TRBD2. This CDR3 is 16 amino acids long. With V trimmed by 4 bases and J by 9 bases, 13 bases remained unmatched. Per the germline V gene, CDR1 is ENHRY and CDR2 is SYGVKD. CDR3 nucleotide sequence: TGTGCCATCAGTGCCACTAGCGGAGGAGAAGGCCGGGAGCTGTTTTTT. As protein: CAISATSGGEGRELFF.

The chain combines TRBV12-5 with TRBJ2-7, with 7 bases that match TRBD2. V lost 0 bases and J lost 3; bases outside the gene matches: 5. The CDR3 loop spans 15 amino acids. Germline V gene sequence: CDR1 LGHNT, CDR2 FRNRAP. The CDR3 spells CASGLVNGRIYEQYF. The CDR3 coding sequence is TGTGCTAGTGGTTTGGTAAACGGGAGGATCTACGAGCAGTACTTC.

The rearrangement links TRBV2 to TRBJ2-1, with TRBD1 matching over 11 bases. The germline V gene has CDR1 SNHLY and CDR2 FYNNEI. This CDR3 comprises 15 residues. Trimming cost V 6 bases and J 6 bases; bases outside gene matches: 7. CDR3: CASRSGTGGLNEQFF. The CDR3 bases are TGTGCCAGCAGATCCGGGACAGGGGGACTCAATGAGCAGTTCTTC.

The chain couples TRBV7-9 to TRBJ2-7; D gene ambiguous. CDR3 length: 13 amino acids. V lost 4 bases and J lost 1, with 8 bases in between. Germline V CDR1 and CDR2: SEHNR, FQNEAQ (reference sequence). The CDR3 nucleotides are TGTGCCAGCAGCTACCGCGATTCCTACGAGCAGTACTTC. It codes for CASSYRDSYEQYF.

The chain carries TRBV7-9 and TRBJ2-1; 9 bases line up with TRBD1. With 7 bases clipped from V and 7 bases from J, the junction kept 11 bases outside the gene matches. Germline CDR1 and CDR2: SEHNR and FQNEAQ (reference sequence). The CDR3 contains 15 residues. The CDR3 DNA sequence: TGTGCCAGCACATACACAGGGGGCTCAGGGAATGAGCAGTTCTTC. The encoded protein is CASTYTGGSGNEQFF.

The CDR3 coding sequence is TGTGCCAGCAGCCCGAGAGGACTAGCGGCCTACAATGAGCAGTTCTTC. It codes for CASSPRGLAAYNEQFF. V and J are TRBV14 and TRBJ2-1; the match to TRBD2 covers 10 bases. The J segment lost 2 bases and the V segment lost 4 bases, leaving 5 bases of the junction unmatched. Germline assignment: CDR1 SGHDN and CDR2 FVKESK. CDR3 length: 16 residues.

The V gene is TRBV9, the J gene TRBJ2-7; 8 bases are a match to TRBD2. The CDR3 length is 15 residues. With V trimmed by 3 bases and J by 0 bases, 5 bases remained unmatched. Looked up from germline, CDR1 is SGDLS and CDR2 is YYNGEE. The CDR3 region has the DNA TGTGCCAGCAGCGGAGCTAGCGGGCTCTCCTACGAGCAGTACTTC. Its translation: CASSGASGLSYEQYF.

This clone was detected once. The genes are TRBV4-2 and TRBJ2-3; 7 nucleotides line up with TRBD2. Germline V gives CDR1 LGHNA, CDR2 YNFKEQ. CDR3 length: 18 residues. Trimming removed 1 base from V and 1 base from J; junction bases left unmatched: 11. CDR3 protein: CASSQVPRLAERTDTQYF. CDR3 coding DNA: TGTGCCAGCAGCCAAGTTCCCCGGCTAGCGGAACGCACAGATACGCAGTATTTT.

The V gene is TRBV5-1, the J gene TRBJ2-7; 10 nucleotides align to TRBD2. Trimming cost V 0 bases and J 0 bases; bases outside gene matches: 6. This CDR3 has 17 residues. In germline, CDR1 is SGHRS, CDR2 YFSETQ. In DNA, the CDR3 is TGCGCCAGCAGCTTGGCGGCTAGCGGGAGCTACTCCTACGAGCAGTACTTC. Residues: CASSLAASGSYSYEQYF.

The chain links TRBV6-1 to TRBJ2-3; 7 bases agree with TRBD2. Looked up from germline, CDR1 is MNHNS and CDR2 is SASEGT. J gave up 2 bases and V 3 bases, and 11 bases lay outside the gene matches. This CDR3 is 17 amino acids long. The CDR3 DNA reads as TGTGCCAGCAGTGACCAACCTAGCGGAAGAGTCACAGATACGCAGTATTTT. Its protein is CASSDQPSGRVTDTQYF.

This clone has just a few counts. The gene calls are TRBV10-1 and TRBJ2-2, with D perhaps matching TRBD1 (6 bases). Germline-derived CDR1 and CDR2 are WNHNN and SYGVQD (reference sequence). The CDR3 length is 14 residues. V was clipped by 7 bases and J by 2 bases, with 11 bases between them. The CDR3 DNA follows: TGCGCCAGCACAGGGGCTATCAACACCGGGGAGCTGTTTTTT. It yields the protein CASTGAINTGELFF.

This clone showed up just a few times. CDR3: CASSLQGSYEQYF. CDR3 DNA sequence: TGTGCCAGCAGCTTGCAGGGGTCCTACGAGCAGTACTTC. The rearrangement joins TRBV5-8 to TRBJ2-7; D may be TRBD1 (6 bases). Germline CDR1 is SGHTS and CDR2 is YDEGEE. This CDR3 region has 13 residues. V was shortened by 1 base and J by 1 base, with 6 bases between the two germline ends.